This is a list of T cell receptor beta chains from one sample in a study of Ad26.COV2.S vaccination and SARS-CoV-2 variants. Method: immunoSEQ multiplex PCR; TCRdb's copy keeps in-frame clones and lacks some. This table has hundreds of thousands of clones, 80% to 90% appearing once. The material sequenced was peripheral blood, taken in a trial of Ad26.COV2.S vaccine versus placebo. The receptors derive from a person aged 18-60 years who received the Ad26.COV2.S COVID-19 vaccine or a placebo. CDR3s include the opening cysteine and the closing phenylalanine or tryptophan. The D gene is left open where the match is weak. Some rows mark clone size as missing; the rest say once, few, many or name a class of expanded clone.

.	TRBV29-1	.	TRBJ2-5	CSVESSQGLGAQYF	TGCAGCGTTGAAAGTTCGCAGGGCCTAGGGGCCCAGTACTTC
TRBD1	TRBV6-5	few	TRBJ2-7	CASRPPGGDEQYF	TGTGCCAGCAGACCGCCAGGGGGCGACGAGCAGTACTTC
.	TRBV3-1/TRBV3-2	.	TRBJ1-3	CASSPRGVTGNTIYF	TGTGCCAGCAGCCCGAGGGGAGTGACTGGAAACACCATATATTTT
TRBD1	TRBV28	.	TRBJ1-1	CASGIYRGSTEAFF	TGTGCCAGCGGTATCTACAGGGGGAGCACTGAAGCTTTCTTT
.	TRBV11-2	.	TRBJ2-5	CASSLGFGGRKETQYF	TGTGCCAGCAGCTTAGGGTTTGGGGGCAGAAAAGAGACCCAGTACTTC
.	TRBV3-1/TRBV3-2	.	TRBJ1-1	CASSQVKAMNTEAFF	TGTGCCAGCAGCCAAGTAAAGGCCATGAACACTGAAGCTTTCTTT
TRBD1	TRBV6-1	.	TRBJ1-2	CASSENPGTGDYGYTF	TGTGCCAGCAGTGAGAACCCCGGGACAGGGGACTATGGCTACACCTTC
TRBD1	TRBV30	.	TRBJ1-2	CAYTGGDNYGYTF	TGTGCCTACACAGGGGGCGATAACTATGGCTACACCTTC
.	TRBV19	.	TRBJ2-2	CASSPGANTGELFF	TGTGCCAGTAGTCCGGGGGCTAACACCGGGGAGCTGTTTTTT
.	TRBV19	.	TRBJ2-2	CASTWGLNTGELFF	TGTGCCAGTACCTGGGGTCTAAACACCGGGGAGCTGTTTTTT
.	TRBV7-9	.	TRBJ2-1	CASSLGYNEQFF	TGTGCCAGCAGCTTAGGGTACAATGAGCAGTTCTTC
.	TRBV30	.	TRBJ1-1	CAWSIHRSRTEAFF	TGTGCCTGGAGTATCCACAGGTCTAGGACTGAAGCTTTCTTT
.	TRBV24-1	.	TRBJ1-1	CATRGGENTEAFF	TGTGCCACCAGGGGTGGGGAGAACACTGAAGCTTTCTTT
.	TRBV12-3/TRBV12-4	once	TRBJ1-5	CASSLLEAQHF	TGTGCCAGCAGTCTTCTCGAGGCCCAGCATTTT
.	TRBV6-5	.	TRBJ1-1	CASRTDYPTEAFF	TGTGCCAGCAGAACAGATTACCCCACTGAAGCTTTCTTT
TRBD2	TRBV7-6	.	TRBJ2-3	CASSVGPSGLGDTQYF	TGTGCCAGCAGCGTGGGGCCTAGCGGGCTTGGGGATACGCAGTATTTT
TRBD2	TRBV7-9	.	TRBJ2-1	CASSSPGGRSSYNEQFF	TGTGCCAGCAGCTCCCCGGGGGGTCGGAGCTCCTACAATGAGCAGTTCTTC
.	TRBV11-2	.	TRBJ2-5	CASSWDFQETQYF	TGTGCCAGCAGCTGGGACTTCCAAGAGACCCAGTACTTC
TRBD1	TRBV5-6	.	TRBJ2-4	CASSFGQGGNIQYF	TGTGCCAGCAGCTTTGGACAGGGGGGGAACATTCAGTACTTC
TRBD1	TRBV25-1	.	TRBJ2-7	CASSDRDSSYEQYF	TGTGCCAGCAGTGACAGGGACAGCTCCTACGAGCAGTACTTC
.	TRBV5-5	.	TRBJ2-2	CASSPQTGELFF	TGTGCCAGCAGCCCGCAAACCGGGGAGCTGTTTTTT
.	TRBV24-1	.	TRBJ2-2	CATTDHRAGPGLNTGELFF	TGTGCCACCACCGACCACAGGGCCGGGCCGGGATTGAACACCGGGGAGCTGTTTTTT
.	TRBV30	.	TRBJ1-2	CAFPPTSPYGYTF	TGTGCCTTCCCCCCGACAAGCCCCTATGGCTACACCTTC
TRBD2	TRBV3-1/TRBV3-2	.	TRBJ2-5	CASSILAGGPETQYF	TGTGCCAGCAGCATACTAGCGGGGGGGCCGGAGACCCAGTACTTC
TRBD1	TRBV5-1	.	TRBJ1-2	CASSLVPPGQIKFFYGYTF	TGCGCCAGCAGCTTGGTGCCCCCGGGACAGATAAAATTTTTCTATGGCTACACCTTC
.	TRBV7-3	.	TRBJ2-3	CASSLVADLSTDTQYF	TGTGCCAGCAGCTTAGTAGCGGACCTGAGCACAGATACGCAGTATTTT
.	TRBV6-1	.	TRBJ2-4	CASSGTSDPPGTKNIQYF	TGTGCCAGCAGTGGCACCTCGGACCCCCCGGGAACCAAAAACATTCAGTACTTC
.	TRBV7-9	few	TRBJ1-5	CASSLGPGVGQPQHF	TGTGCCAGCAGCTTAGGACCGGGGGTGGGTCAGCCCCAGCATTTT
.	TRBV6-5	.	TRBJ1-1	CASRPRSGTTEAFF	TGTGCCAGCAGACCCCGCTCAGGGACTACTGAAGCTTTCTTT
.	TRBV7-2	.	TRBJ1-1	CASSKTYYGVTEAFF	TGTGCCAGCAGCAAAACTTACTACGGGGTAACTGAAGCTTTCTTT
.	TRBV14	many	TRBJ1-6	CASSQGRENSPLHF	TGTGCCAGCAGCCAAGGAAGAGAAAATTCACCCCTCCACTTT
.	TRBV27	once	TRBJ1-4	CASSLYRDREKLFF	TGTGCCAGCAGTTTATACCGGGACCGTGAAAAACTGTTTTTT
.	TRBV4-1	.	TRBJ2-7	CASSQDLIRDEQYF	TGCGCCAGCAGCCAAGACCTAATCAGGGACGAGCAGTACTTC
.	TRBV19	.	TRBJ2-7	CASSVLEPVGYEQYF	TGTGCCAGTAGTGTCCTAGAACCTGTCGGCTACGAGCAGTACTTC
.	TRBV12-3/TRBV12-4	.	TRBJ2-1	CASSSGEQFF	TGTGCCAGCAGTTCCGGGGAGCAGTTCTTC
TRBD1	TRBV25-1	.	TRBJ2-6	CASSRDRGTGANVLTF	TGTGCCAGCAGTAGGGACAGGGGGACTGGGGCCAACGTCCTGACTTTC
TRBD2	TRBV29-1	.	TRBJ2-7	CSGATSGGSYEQYF	TGCAGCGGGGCCACTAGCGGGGGGTCGTACGAGCAGTACTTC
TRBD2	TRBV2	few	TRBJ2-1	CASRELAAGEQFF	TGTGCCAGCAGGGAGCTAGCGGCGGGCGAGCAGTTCTTC
.	TRBV6-5	.	TRBJ1-4	CASSYNNREYEKLFF	TGTGCCAGCAGTTATAATAACAGGGAATATGAAAAACTGTTTTTT
TRBD1	TRBV18	few	TRBJ1-2	CASSPGDSNYGYTF	TGTGCCAGCTCACCGGGGGACAGTAACTATGGCTACACCTTC
.	TRBV5-4	.	TRBJ2-7	CASSLVGTYEQYF	TGTGCCAGCAGCTTGGTAGGGACCTACGAGCAGTACTTC